This T cell receptor beta chain was obtained from a study of blood T cell repertoires in COVID-19. In the authors' methods: Estimated nucleated cell counts came from reference gene primer amplification. Produced via immunoSEQ multiplex PCR; TCRdb's table is partial and in-frame only. The V and J calls and clone size are taken from that table; D and trimming were inferred from the DNA. Of around 100,000 clones in the sample, roughly 92% were seen once. This clone appeared once. Material for sequencing was peripheral blood. The sequence came from a man between 65 and 85 years old with acute or convalescent COVID-19.

CDR3 loop: CASSFSGGTYEQYF. CDR3 coding DNA: TGTGCCAGCAGTTTTTCGGGAGGGACCTACGAGCAGTACTTC. V is TRBV27 and J is TRBJ2-7; the match to TRBD2 covers 8 bases. In germline, CDR1 is MNHEY, CDR2 SMNVEV (reference sequence). J lost 2 bases, V lost 3 bases, and 3 bases had no gene match. The CDR3 is 14 amino acids.